These 11 T cell receptor beta chains were sequenced from one sample in a study of T cells in Graves' hyperthyroidism and ophthalmopathy. Researchers amplified the TCR beta CDR3 regions from RNA transcripts. The HTBI primer set drove a first-round RT-PCR of the TCR CDR3. One entry per CDR3 protein, called by TCRdb with MiXCR from the multiplex PCR reads. The profile shows roughly 290,000 distinct CDR3 sequences, around 15% of them singletons. The specimen was blood. The receptors stem from a woman in her fifties or sixties with Graves' ophthalmopathy.

This clonotype was seen ten or more times. The chain combines TRBV24-1 with TRBJ2-7; D is ambiguous. Germline-derived CDR1 and CDR2 are KGHDR and SFDVKD. Between the trimmed V and J ends, which lost 0 bases and 0 bases, there was a span of 8 bases. The CDR3 loop spans 15 amino acids. The CDR3 spells CATSDLDSGSYEQYF. CDR3 coding DNA: TGTGCCACCAGTGATTTGGACTCGGGCTCCTACGAGCAGTACTTC.

This rearrangement joins TRBV4-3 to TRBJ1-6, with unresolved D. This CDR3 comprises 15 residues. Germline CDR1 and CDR2: LGHNA and YSLEER. The germline V and J ends were trimmed by 4 bases and 8 bases, with 15 bases remaining between them. The DNA for the CDR3 is TGCGCCAGCAGCCTTATGCGGGGAAACGATTCACCCCTCCACTTT. Residues: CASSLMRGNDSPLHF.

This clonotype has a handful of counts. This chain links TRBV4-1 with TRBJ2-1, with 11 positions matching TRBD2. J lost 4 bases, V lost 6 bases, and 5 bases had no gene match. The CDR3 sequence is 15 residues long. The germline gives CDR1 MGHRA, CDR2 YSYEKL. The CDR3 protein is CASSLAGGGYNEQFF. The CDR3 DNA reads as TGCGCCAGCAGTTTAGCGGGAGGGGGGTACAATGAGCAGTTCTTC.

This clonotype was seen ten or more times. The rearrangement links TRBV7-2 to TRBJ1-1; D call uncertain. The germline CDR1 and CDR2 sequences are SGHTA and FQGNSA. This CDR3 has 13 amino acids. V lost 1 base and J lost 1, with 4 bases in between. The CDR3 nucleotides are TGTGCCAGCAGCTTAGATGCGAACACTGAAGCTTTCTTT. This codes for CASSLDANTEAFF.

The chain combines TRBV4-2 with TRBJ2-7, with 11 bases aligning to TRBD2. The CDR3 is 14 residues long. The V and J ends lost 2 bases and 6 bases, in that order; junction bases with no gene match: 3. CDR1 LGHNA and CDR2 YNFKEQ come from the germline V gene. The CDR3 DNA is TGTGCCAGCAGCCAAATAGCGGGAGGGCCCGAGCAGTACTTC. Translation gives CASSQIAGGPEQYF.

Concerning this clonotype itself: A much larger clone lies a single base off, so this may be a read error. The V and J genes are TRBV5-1 and TRBJ1-1, with 7 bases lining up with TRBD1. The germline gives CDR1 SGHRS, CDR2 YFSETQ. This CDR3 has 14 amino acids. The V and J ends lost 9 bases and 4 bases, in that order; junction bases with no gene match: 12. As DNA, the CDR3 is TGCGCCAACAGACCGACAGGGAGTGGCACTGAAGCTTTCTTT. Its translation: CANRPTGSGTEAFF.

The chain combines TRBV5-1 with TRBJ2-7; TRBD2 matches at 7 bases. In germline, CDR1 is SGHRS, CDR2 YFSETQ. V lost 4 bases to trimming and J lost 4 bases; unmatched junction nucleotides: 2. The CDR3 length is 12 residues. The CDR3 nucleotides read TGCGCCAGCAGCGACGGGAGGTACGAGCAGTACTTC. Protein sequence: CASSDGRYEQYF.

This clonotype was picked up a small number of times. CDR3 nucleotide sequence: TGTGCCAGCAGCTTAGAAAACGCTGAGCAGTTCTTC. Encoded protein: CASSLENAEQFF. The rearrangement uses TRBV7-9 and TRBJ2-1; D gene uncertain. Trimming stripped 1 base from V and 9 bases from J, with 7 bases between. Germline assignment: CDR1 SEHNR and CDR2 FQNEAQ (reference sequence). The CDR3 is made up of 12 amino acids.

There are many counts of this clonotype. The chain carries TRBV6-5 and TRBJ2-3; D remains unclear. Germline lookup yields CDR1 MNHEY and CDR2 SVGAGI. V was trimmed by 2 bases and J by 0 bases, leaving 9 bases between them. This CDR3 comprises 15 residues. This CDR3 reads CASSYTDGSTDTQYF. The CDR3 nucleotides read TGTGCCAGCAGTTACACGGACGGGAGCACAGATACGCAGTATTTT.

This clonotype has a count of ten or more. The V call is TRBV6-1, the J call TRBJ2-5, with D perhaps TRBD1 or TRBD2 (5 bases each). Trimming cost V 5 bases and J 1 base, with 17 bases left between them. The CDR3 loop spans 16 amino acids. From germline, CDR1 is MNHNS and CDR2 SASEGT. Here the CDR3 DNA reads TGTGCCAGCAGTTTCCGGGGCAGATCCCTCCAAGAGACCCAGTACTTC. As protein: CASSFRGRSLQETQYF.

This clonotype showed up many times. This rearrangement joins TRBV5-1 to TRBJ2-7; D may match TRBD1 or TRBD2 (5 bases each). The CDR3 length is 15 residues. The germline CDR1 and CDR2 sequences are SGHRS and YFSETQ. The ends were cut back, 2 bases at V and 9 bases at J, with 21 bases in the middle. CDR3 sequence (DNA): TGCGCCAGCAGCTTTGGGCAGGGACGCCTCGAGGGGCAGTACTTC. This codes for CASSFGQGRLEGQYF.